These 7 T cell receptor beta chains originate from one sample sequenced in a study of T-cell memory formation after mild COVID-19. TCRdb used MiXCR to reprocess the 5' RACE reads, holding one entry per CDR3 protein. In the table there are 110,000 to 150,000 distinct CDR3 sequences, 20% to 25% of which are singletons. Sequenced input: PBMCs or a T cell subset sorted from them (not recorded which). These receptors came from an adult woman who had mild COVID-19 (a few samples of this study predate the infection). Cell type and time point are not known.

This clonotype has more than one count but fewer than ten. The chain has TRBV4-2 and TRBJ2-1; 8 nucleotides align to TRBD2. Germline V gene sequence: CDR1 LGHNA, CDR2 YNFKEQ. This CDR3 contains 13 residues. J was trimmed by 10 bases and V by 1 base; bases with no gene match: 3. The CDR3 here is CASSQGASGEQFF. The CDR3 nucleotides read TGTGCCAGCAGCCAAGGGGCTAGCGGGGAGCAGTTCTTC.

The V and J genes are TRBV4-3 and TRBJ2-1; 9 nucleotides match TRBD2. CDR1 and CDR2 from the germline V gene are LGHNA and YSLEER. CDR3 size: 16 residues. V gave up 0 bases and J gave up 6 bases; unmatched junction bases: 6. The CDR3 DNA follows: TGCGCCAGCAGCCAAGATAGCGGGAGTGGGGGCAATGAGCAGTTCTTC. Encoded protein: CASSQDSGSGGNEQFF.

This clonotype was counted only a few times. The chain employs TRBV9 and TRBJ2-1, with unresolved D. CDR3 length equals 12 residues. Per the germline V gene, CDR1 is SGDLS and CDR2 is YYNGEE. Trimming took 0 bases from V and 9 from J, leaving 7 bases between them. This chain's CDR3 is CASSVGRREQFF. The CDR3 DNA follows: TGTGCCAGCAGCGTAGGCCGACGTGAGCAGTTCTTC.

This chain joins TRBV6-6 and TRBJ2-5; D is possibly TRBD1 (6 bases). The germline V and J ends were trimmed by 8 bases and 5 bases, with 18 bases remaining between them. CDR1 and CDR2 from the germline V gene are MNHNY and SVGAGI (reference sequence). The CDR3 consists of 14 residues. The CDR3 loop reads CASSPQGFRETQYF. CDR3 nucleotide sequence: TGTGCCAGCTCCCCCCAGGGGTTCCGGGAGACCCAGTACTTC.

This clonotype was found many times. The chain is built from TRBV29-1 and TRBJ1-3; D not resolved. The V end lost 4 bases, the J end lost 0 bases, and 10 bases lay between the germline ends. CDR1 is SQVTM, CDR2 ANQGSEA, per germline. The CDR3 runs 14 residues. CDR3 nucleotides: TGCAGCGTTGTCGGGTCACTCTCTGGAAACACCATATATTTT. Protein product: CSVVGSLSGNTIYF.

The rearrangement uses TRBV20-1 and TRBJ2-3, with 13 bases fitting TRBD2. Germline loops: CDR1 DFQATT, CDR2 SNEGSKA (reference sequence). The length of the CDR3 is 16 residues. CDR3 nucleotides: TGCAGAGCAAGGGGGACTAGCGGGGAGAACCCAGATACGCAGTATTTT. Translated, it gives CRARGTSGENPDTQYF.

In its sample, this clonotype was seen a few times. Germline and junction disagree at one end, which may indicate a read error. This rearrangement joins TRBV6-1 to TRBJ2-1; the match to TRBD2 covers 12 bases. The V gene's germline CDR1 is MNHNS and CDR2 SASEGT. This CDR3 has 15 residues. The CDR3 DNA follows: TGTGCCAGCAGAGAAGGGACTAGCGGGCGTAATGAGCAGTTCTTC. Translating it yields CASREGTSGRNEQFF.